The sample holds many counts of the clone carrying this T cell receptor beta chain. Amplified TCR beta CDR3 regions were obtained using RNA transcripts as template. Second-round multiplex PCR came after a first-round RT-PCR that employed HTBI primers. TCRdb reprocessed the multiplex PCR reads via MiXCR and lists one record per CDR3 protein. The sample shows 450,000 to 600,000 distinct CDR3 sequences, under 45% of them seen only once. These data come from a study of Graves' ophthalmopathy and Graves' hyperthyroidism. The CDR3 is made up of 11 amino acids. Germline lookup yields CDR1 LNHDA and CDR2 SQIVND (reference sequence). V was trimmed by 6 bases and J by 5 bases, leaving 7 bases between them.

The chain joins TRBV19 to TRBJ1-1, with D unclear. The TCR originated in an adult man with Graves' hyperthyroidism. The sample comprised peripheral blood or thyroid tissue (not recorded which). Here the CDR3 reads CASRGKTEAFF. The CDR3 nucleotides are TGTGCCAGTAGGGGGAAGACTGAAGCTTTCTTT.